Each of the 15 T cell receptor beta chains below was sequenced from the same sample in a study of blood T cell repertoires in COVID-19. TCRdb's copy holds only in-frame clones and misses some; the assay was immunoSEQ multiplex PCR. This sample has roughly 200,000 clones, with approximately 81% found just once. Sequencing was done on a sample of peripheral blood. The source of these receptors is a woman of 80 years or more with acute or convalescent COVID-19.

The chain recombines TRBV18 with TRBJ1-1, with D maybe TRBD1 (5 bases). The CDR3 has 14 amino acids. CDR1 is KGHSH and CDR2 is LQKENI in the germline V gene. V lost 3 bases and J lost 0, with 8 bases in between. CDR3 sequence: CASSPSTVNTEAFF. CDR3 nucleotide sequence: TGTGCCAGCTCACCTTCGACAGTGAACACTGAAGCTTTCTTT.

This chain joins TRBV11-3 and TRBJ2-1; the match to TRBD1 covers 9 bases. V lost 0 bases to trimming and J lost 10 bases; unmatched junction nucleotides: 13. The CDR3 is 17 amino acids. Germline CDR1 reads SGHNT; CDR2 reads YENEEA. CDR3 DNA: TGTGCCAGCAGCTTAGATCCTGCCGGGACAGGGAGAGGCGAGCAGTTCTTC. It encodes CASSLDPAGTGRGEQFF.

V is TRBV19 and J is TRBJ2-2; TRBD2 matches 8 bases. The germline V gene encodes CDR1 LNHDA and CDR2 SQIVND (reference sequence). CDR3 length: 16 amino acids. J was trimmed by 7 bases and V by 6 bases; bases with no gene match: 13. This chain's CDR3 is CASSPRRAGAVGELFF. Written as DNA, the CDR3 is TGTGCCAGTAGCCCTCGTCGAGCGGGAGCGGTCGGGGAGCTGTTTTTT.

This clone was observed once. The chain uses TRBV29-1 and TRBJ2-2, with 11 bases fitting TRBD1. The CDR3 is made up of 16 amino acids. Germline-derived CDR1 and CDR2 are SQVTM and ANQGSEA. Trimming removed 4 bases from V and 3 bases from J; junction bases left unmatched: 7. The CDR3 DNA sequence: TGCAGCGTTGGGGTACCGGGACAGGGGGACACCGGGGAGCTGTTTTTT. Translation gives CSVGVPGQGDTGELFF.

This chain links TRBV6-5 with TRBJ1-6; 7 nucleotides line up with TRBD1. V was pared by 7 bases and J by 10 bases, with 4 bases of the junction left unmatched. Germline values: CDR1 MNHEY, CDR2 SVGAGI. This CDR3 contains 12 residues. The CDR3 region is CASTRQGSPLHF. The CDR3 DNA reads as TGTGCCAGCACAAGACAGGGATCACCCCTCCACTTT.

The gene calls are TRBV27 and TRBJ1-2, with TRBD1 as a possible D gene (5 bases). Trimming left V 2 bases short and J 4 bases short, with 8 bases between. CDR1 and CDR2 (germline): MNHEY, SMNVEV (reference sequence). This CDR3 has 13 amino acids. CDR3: CASSLDRSYGYTF. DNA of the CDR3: TGTGCCAGCAGTTTAGACAGAAGCTATGGCTACACCTTC.

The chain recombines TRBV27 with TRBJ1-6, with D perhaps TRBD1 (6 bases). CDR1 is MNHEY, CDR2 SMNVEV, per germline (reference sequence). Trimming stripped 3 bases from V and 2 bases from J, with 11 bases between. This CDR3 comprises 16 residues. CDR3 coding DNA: TGTGCCAGCAGTTTTCAGGGGATCACCTATAATTCACCCCTCCACTTT. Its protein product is CASSFQGITYNSPLHF.

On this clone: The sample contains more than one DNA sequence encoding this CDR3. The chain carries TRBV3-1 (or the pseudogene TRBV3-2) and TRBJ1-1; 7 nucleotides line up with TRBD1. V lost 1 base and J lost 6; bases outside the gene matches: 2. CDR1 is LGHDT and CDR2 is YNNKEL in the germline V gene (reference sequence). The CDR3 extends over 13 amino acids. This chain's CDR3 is CASSQGQGSEAFF. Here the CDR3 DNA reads TGTGCCAGCAGCCAAGGACAGGGTTCTGAAGCTTTCTTT.

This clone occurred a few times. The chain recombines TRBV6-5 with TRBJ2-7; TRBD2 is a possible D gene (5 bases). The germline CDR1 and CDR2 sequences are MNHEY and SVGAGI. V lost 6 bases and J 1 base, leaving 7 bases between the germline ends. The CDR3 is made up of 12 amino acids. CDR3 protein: CASSGLSYEQYF. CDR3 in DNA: TGTGCCAGCAGCGGACTGTCCTACGAGCAGTACTTC.

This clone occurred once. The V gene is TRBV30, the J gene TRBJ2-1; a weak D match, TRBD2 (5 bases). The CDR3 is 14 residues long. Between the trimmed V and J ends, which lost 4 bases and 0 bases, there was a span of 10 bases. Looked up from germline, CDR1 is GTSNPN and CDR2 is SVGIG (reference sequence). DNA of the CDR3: TGTGCCTGGATGGAGGCTTTCTCCTACAATGAGCAGTTCTTC. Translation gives CAWMEAFSYNEQFF.

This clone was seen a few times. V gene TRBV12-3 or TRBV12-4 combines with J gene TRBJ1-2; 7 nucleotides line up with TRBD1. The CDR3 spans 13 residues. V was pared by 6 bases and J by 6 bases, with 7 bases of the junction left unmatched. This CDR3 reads CASRQTGSDGYTF. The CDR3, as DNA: TGTGCCAGCAGGCAGACAGGGTCGGATGGCTACACCTTC.

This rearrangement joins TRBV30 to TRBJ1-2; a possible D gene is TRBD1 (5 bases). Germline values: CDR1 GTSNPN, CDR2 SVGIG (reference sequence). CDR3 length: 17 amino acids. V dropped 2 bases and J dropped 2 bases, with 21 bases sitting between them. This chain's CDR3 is CAWSRTPPRDFNYGYTF. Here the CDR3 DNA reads TGTGCCTGGAGTCGCACCCCCCCCCGGGACTTCAACTATGGCTACACCTTC.

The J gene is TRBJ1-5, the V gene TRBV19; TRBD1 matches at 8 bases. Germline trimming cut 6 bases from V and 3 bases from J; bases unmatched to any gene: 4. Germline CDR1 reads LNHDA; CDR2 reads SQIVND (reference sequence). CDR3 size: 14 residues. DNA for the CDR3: TGTGCCAGTAGGCGGACAGGGTACAATCAGCCCCAGCATTTT. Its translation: CASRRTGYNQPQHF.

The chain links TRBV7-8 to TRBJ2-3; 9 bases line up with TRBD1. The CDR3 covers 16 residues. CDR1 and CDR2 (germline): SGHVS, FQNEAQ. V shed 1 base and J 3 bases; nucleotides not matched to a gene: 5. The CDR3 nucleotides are TGTGCCAGCAGCTTAGTCACAGGGGGCGAGACAGATACGCAGTATTTT. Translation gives CASSLVTGGETDTQYF.

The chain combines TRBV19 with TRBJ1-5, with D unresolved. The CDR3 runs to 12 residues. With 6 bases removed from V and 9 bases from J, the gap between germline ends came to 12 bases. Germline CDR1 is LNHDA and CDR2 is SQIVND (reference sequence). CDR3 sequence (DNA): TGTGCCAGTAGCCCCTCGGCGGGGCCCCAGCATTTT. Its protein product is CASSPSAGPQHF.